One T cell receptor beta chain is described in this entry. The data are from a study of blood T cell repertoires in COVID-19. Some clones are missing from TCRdb's copy, which holds only in-frame ones; the method was immunoSEQ multiplex PCR. Of a few hundred thousand clones in the sample, over 75% were seen once. The CDR3 runs 15 residues. Germline lookup yields CDR1 SEHNR and CDR2 FQNEAQ (reference sequence). With V trimmed by 4 bases and J by 2 bases, 4 bases remained unmatched. The source of this sequence is a woman aged 55-70 years with acute or convalescent COVID-19. The source material was peripheral blood. The chain recombines TRBV7-9 with TRBJ2-3; 9 bases align to TRBD1. CDR3 DNA sequence: TGTGCCAGCAGCTACAGGGGGCAGGTCACAGATACGCAGTATTTT. This sequence encodes CASSYRGQVTDTQYF.